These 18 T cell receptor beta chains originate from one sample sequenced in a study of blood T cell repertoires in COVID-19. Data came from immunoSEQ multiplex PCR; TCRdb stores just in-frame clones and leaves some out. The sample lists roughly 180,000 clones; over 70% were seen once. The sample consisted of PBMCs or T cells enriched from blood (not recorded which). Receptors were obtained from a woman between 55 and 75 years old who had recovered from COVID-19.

CDR3 nucleotide sequence: TGTGCCTGGGGGGAGGGAGGCTACACTGAAGCTTTCTTT. Protein: CAWGEGGYTEAFF. This rearrangement joins TRBV30 to TRBJ1-1; D gene unclear. Trimming shortened V by 5 bases and J by 3 bases, and 13 bases separated the two germline ends. CDR3 length: 13 amino acids. The germline CDR1 and CDR2 sequences are GTSNPN and SVGIG (reference sequence).

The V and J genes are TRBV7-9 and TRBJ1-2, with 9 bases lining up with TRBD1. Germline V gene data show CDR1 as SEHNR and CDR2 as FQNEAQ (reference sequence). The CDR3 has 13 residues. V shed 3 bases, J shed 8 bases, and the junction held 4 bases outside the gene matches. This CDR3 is CASSLDRGIGYTF. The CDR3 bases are TGTGCCAGCAGCTTGGACAGGGGAATAGGCTACACCTTC.

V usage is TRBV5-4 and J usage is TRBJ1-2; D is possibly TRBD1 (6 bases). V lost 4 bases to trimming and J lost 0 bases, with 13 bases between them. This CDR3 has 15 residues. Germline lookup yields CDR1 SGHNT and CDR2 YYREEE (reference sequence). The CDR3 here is CASSPGTPTNYGYTF. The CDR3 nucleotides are TGTGCCAGCAGCCCGGGGACACCTACTAACTATGGCTACACCTTC.

CDR3 residues: CASSAAGTSGEKTQYF. The CDR3 nucleotides read TGTGCCAGCAGTGCAGCCGGGACTAGCGGGGAGAAGACCCAGTACTTC. J is TRBJ2-5 and V is TRBV28; 13 bases agree with TRBD2. Germline CDR1 reads MDHEN; CDR2 reads SYDVKM. The CDR3 runs 16 residues. V was clipped by 5 bases and J by 6 bases; unmatched bases: 9.

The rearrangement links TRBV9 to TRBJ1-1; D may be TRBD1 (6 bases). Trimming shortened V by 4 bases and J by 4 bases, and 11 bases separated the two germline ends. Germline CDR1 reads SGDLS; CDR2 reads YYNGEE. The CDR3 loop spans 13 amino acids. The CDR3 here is CASSLEQGTEAFF. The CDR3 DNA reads TGTGCCAGCAGCTTAGAACAGGGCACTGAAGCTTTCTTT.

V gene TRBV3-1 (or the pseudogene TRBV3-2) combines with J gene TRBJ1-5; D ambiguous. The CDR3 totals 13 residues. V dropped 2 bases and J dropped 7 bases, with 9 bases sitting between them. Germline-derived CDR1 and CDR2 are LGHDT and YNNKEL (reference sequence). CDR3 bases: TGTGCCAGCAGCCAAATGACTGGCCAGCCCCAGCATTTT. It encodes CASSQMTGQPQHF.

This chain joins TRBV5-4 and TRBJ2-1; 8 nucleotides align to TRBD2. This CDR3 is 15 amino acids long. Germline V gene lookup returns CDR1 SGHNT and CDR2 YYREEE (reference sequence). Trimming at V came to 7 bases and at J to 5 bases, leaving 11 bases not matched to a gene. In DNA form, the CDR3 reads TGTGCCAGCCAGCCACCGGGGGGGATTAACAATGAGCAGTTCTTC. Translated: CASQPPGGINNEQFF.

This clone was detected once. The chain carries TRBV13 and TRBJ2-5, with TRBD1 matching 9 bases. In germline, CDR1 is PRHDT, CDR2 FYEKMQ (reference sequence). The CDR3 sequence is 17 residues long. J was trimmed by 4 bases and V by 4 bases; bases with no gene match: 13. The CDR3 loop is CASSSSPGTGIPETQYF. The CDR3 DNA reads TGTGCCAGCAGCTCCAGTCCCGGGACAGGGATCCCAGAGACCCAGTACTTC.

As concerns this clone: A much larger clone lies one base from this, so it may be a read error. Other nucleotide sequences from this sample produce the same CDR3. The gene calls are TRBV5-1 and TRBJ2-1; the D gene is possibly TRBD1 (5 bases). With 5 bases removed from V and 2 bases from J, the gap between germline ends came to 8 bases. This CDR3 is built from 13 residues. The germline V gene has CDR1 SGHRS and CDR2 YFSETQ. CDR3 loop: CASSPGTYNEQFF. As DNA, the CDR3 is TGCGCCAGCAGTCCAGGGACCTACAATGAGCAGTTCTTC.

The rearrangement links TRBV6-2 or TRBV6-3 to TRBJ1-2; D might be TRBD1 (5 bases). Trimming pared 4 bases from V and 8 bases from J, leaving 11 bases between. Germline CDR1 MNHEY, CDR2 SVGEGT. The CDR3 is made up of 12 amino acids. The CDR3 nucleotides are TGTGCCAGCAGTTCCTGGACAAGCGGCTACACCTTC. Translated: CASSSWTSGYTF.

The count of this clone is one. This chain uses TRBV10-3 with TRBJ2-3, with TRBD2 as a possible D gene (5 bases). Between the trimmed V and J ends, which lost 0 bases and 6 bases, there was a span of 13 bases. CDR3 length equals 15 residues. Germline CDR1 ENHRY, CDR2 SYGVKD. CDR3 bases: TGTGCCATCAGTGAGTCGGGTCTAGCAACTGATACGCAGTATTTT. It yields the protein CAISESGLATDTQYF.

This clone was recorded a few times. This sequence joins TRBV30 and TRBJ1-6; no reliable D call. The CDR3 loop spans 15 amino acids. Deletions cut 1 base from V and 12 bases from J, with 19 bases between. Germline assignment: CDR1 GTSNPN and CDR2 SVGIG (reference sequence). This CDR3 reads CAWSGGVGRFQPLHF. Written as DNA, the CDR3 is TGTGCCTGGAGTGGGGGAGTGGGGAGATTCCAACCCCTCCACTTT.

CDR3 sequence reads: CASSCSIGTGNSNQPQHF. The DNA for the CDR3 is TGCGCCAGTAGCTGCTCGATCGGGACAGGGAATAGCAATCAGCCCCAGCATTTT. The chain recombines TRBV23-1 with TRBJ1-5, with TRBD1 matching 9 bases. TRBV23-1 is an ORF, with its function uncertain. With 9 bases clipped from V and 0 bases from J, the junction kept 15 bases outside the gene matches. The CDR3 runs 18 residues.

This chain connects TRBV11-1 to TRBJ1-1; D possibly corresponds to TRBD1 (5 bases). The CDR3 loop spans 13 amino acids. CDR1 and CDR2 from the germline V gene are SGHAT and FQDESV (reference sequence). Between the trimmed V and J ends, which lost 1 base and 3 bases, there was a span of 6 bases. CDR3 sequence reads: CASSLGGDTEAFF. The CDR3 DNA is TGTGCCAGCAGCTTAGGGGGCGACACTGAAGCTTTCTTT.

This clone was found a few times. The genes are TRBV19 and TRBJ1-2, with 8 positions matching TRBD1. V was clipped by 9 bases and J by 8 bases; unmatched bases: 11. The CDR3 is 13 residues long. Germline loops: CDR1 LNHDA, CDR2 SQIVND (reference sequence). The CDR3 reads CASQLQGVRGYTF. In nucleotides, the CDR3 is TGTGCCAGCCAACTACAGGGGGTGAGGGGCTACACCTTC. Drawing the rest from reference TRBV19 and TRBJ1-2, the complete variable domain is DGGITQSPKYLFRKEGQNVTLSCEQNLNHDAMYWYRQDPGQGLRLIYYSQIVNDFQKGDIAEGYSVSREKKESFPLTVTSAQKNPTAFYLCASQLQGVRGYTFGSGTRLTVV.

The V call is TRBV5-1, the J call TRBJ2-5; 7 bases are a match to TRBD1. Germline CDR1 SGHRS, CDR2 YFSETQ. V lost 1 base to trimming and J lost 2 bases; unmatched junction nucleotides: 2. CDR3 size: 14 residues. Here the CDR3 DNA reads TGCGCCAGCAGCTTGCAGGGGGTTCAAGAGACCCAGTACTTC. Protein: CASSLQGVQETQYF.

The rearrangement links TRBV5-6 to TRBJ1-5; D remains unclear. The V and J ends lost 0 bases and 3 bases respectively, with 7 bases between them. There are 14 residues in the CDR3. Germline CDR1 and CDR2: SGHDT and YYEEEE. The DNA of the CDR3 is TGTGCCAGCAGCTTGGCAGGTTTCAATCAGCCCCAGCATTTT. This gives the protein CASSLAGFNQPQHF.

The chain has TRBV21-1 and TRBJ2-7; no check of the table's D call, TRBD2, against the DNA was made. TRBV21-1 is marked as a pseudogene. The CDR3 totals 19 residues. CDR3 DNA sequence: TGTGCCAGCAGCAGTGAATTGAGCAGCGGGGTTAGACAGAGCTACGAGCAGTACTTC. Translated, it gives CASSSELSSGVRQSYEQYF.